The next 15 T cell receptor beta chains were all read from a single sample in a study of T cell repertoires in cytomegalovirus infection. Their recognized antigens are unknown. TCRdb processed the reads anew with MiXCR; each CDR3 protein has one entry. The data hold approximately 1,000,000 distinct CDR3 sequences, with less than 35% observed a single time. This material consisted of cultured CD8+ T cells from PBMCs, taken from culture after CMV antigen stimulation. The receptors originated from a human donor in good health (CMV status not recorded). Some clones in this sample may be carry-over from other donors' samples.

There are many counts of this clonotype. V is TRBV7-2 and J is TRBJ2-3, with a weak D call TRBD1 (6 bases). CDR3 length: 15 residues. CDR1 is SGHTA, CDR2 FQGNSA, per germline. The V gene lost 2 bases and the J gene lost 5 bases, with 14 bases spanning the gap. CDR3 nucleotide sequence: TGTGCCAGCAGCTTAAGTCAGGGGTCAGGAGATACGCAGTATTTT. This encodes CASSLSQGSGDTQYF.

The rearrangement joins TRBV24-1 to TRBJ1-2, with TRBD1 as a possible D gene (5 bases). Germline lookup yields CDR1 KGHDR and CDR2 SFDVKD. V lost 1 base to trimming and J lost 6 bases, with 8 bases between them. The CDR3 runs 13 residues. CDR3 amino acids: CATSDFEGNGYTF. The CDR3 bases are TGTGCCACCAGTGATTTTGAGGGGAATGGCTACACCTTC.

V is TRBV19 and J is TRBJ2-1, with D unclear. The germline V gene has CDR1 LNHDA and CDR2 SQIVND (reference sequence). V was trimmed by 5 bases and J by 5 bases, leaving 10 bases between them. CDR3 length: 13 amino acids. The CDR3 region is CASSAWGNNEQFF. Here the CDR3 DNA reads TGTGCCAGTAGTGCCTGGGGAAACAATGAGCAGTTCTTC.

This clonotype was counted between two and nine times. V usage is TRBV12-3 or TRBV12-4 and J usage is TRBJ2-7, with D possibly TRBD1 on 5 matching bases. The CDR3 is 10 amino acids. CDR3 region: CASGQGVCDV. The CDR3 DNA follows: TGTGCCAGCGGACAAGGAGTCTGCGACGTC.

This clonotype was recorded once. CDR3 nucleotides: TGTGCCAACAGCCCCTACAGGGCTTATGGCTACACCTTC. Translating gives CANSPYRAYGYTF. This chain connects TRBV6-2 or TRBV6-3 to TRBJ1-2, with a tentative D call TRBD1 (6 bases). The CDR3 consists of 13 residues. CDR1 MNHEY and CDR2 SVGEGT come from the germline V gene. The ends were cut back, 10 bases at V and 5 bases at J, with 17 bases in the middle.

The CDR3 nucleotides read TGTGCCAGCAGTTCGACAGGGGCCTCCTACGAGCAGTACGTC. Translating it yields CASSSTGASYEQYV. The chain combines TRBV28 with TRBJ2-7, with 8 bases lining up with TRBD1. Germline CDR1 MDHEN, CDR2 SYDVKM. This CDR3 region has 14 residues. V lost 4 bases and J lost 0; bases outside the gene matches: 2.

This clonotype occurred a few times. This chain connects TRBV7-9 to TRBJ2-1; no definite D call. Germline V CDR1 and CDR2: SEHNR, FQNEAQ (reference sequence). Trimming took 5 bases from V and 6 from J, leaving 8 bases between them. The CDR3 spans 12 residues. CDR3 loop: CASSKSGNEQFF. The CDR3 DNA is TGTGCCAGCAGCAAAAGTGGCAATGAGCAGTTCTTC.

The J gene is TRBJ2-5, the V gene TRBV5-1; D unclear. This CDR3 has 11 amino acids. The germline gives CDR1 SGHRS, CDR2 YFSETQ. With 5 bases removed from V and 1 base from J, the gap between germline ends came to 3 bases. This CDR3 reads CASRFQETQYF. CDR3 DNA: TGCGCCAGCAGATTCCAAGAGACCCAGTACTTC. Full variable domain (outside the CDR3, taken from reference TRBV5-1 and TRBJ2-5): KAGVTQTPRYLIKTRGQQVTLSCSPISGHRSVSWYQQTPGQGLQFLFEYFSETQRNKGNFPGRFSGRQFSNSRSEMNVSTLELGDSALYLCASRFQETQYFGPGTRLLVL.

This clonotype was seen at least ten times. The chain has TRBV7-6 and TRBJ2-1; TRBD2 matches at 8 bases. After removal of 4 bases from V and 6 bases from J, the junction contained 8 bases not matched to a gene. CDR3 length equals 15 residues. Germline lookup yields CDR1 SGHVS and CDR2 FNYEAQ. The CDR3 loop is CASSSPSGLGNEQFF. The CDR3 nucleotides read TGTGCCAGCAGCTCCCCTAGCGGGTTAGGCAATGAGCAGTTCTTC.

The V gene is TRBV25-1, the J gene TRBJ2-7, with D possibly TRBD2 on 5 matching bases. Trimming stripped 1 base from V and 5 bases from J, with 12 bases between. Germline assignment: CDR1 MGHDK and CDR2 SYGVNS. The CDR3 has 14 amino acids. The CDR3 region is CASSEFWAGNEQYF. The CDR3 nucleotides read TGTGCCAGCAGTGAATTTTGGGCCGGGAACGAGCAGTACTTC.

The chain recombines TRBV7-4 with TRBJ2-6; D is tentatively TRBD1 or TRBD2 (5 bases each). With 1 base removed from V and 2 bases from J, the gap between germline ends came to 12 bases. The CDR3 is 17 amino acids. The germline gives CDR1 SGHVT, CDR2 SQSDAQ. CDR3 loop: CASSLGDGPAGANVLTF. The CDR3 nucleotides read TGTGCCAGCAGCTTAGGGGACGGCCCCGCTGGGGCCAACGTCCTGACTTTC.

This clonotype was detected only a few times. CDR3 amino acids: CASSWADSGNTIYF. The CDR3 DNA is TGTGCCAGCAGTTGGGCAGACTCTGGAAACACCATATATTTT. The chain joins TRBV12-3 or TRBV12-4 to TRBJ1-3; D is ambiguous. Between the trimmed V and J ends, which lost 4 bases and 0 bases, there was a span of 7 bases. This CDR3 has 14 amino acids.

The chain has TRBV28 and TRBJ2-7, with 10 nucleotides matching TRBD1. CDR3 size: 13 residues. Trimming at V came to 5 bases and at J to 7 bases, leaving 5 bases not matched to a gene. CDR1 and CDR2 (germline): MDHEN, SYDVKM. CDR3 sequence (DNA): TGTGCCAGCAGTGACAGGGGGCTAAGTGAGCAGTACGTC. This sequence encodes CASSDRGLSEQYV.

This clonotype was seen only a few times. The J gene is TRBJ1-5, the V gene TRBV12-3 or TRBV12-4; 9 bases fit TRBD1. With V trimmed by 5 bases and J by 2 bases, 13 bases remained unmatched. This CDR3 is 18 amino acids long. CDR3 region: CASSAGGTGYVGNQPQHF. DNA for the CDR3: TGTGCCAGCAGTGCGGGGGGGACAGGGTATGTTGGCAATCAGCCCCAGCATTTT.

The chain links TRBV19 to TRBJ2-1, with D perhaps assigned TRBD1 or TRBD2 (5 bases each). From germline, CDR1 is LNHDA and CDR2 SQIVND (reference sequence). The CDR3 spans 14 residues. Trimming cost V 6 bases and J 7 bases, with 16 bases left between them. The CDR3 loop is CASSHRQRVNEQFF. The CDR3 bases are TGTGCCAGTAGCCACCGACAGAGGGTAAATGAGCAGTTCTTC.